The source of this TCR beta chain is a study of blood T cell repertoires in COVID-19. About the study: The origin of the acute and convalescent COVID-19 samples was the United States, Italy and Spain.

Participants, roughly 18 to 89 years old, spanned around 25 US areas. Cohorts were based on clinical histories the participants reported. Per the original methods: Scientists estimated how many nucleated cells there were by amplifying reference gene primers. Measured with immunoSEQ multiplex PCR; TCRdb has only the in-frame clones, and not every one. V, J and clone size were drawn from that table, and D and trimming were deduced from the DNA. The sample contains 300,000 to 350,000 clones, 90% of which appear only once. Trimming shortened V by 8 bases and J by 0 bases, and 16 bases separated the two germline ends. Looked up from germline, CDR1 is LNHDA and CDR2 is SQIVND (reference sequence). This CDR3 is 15 amino acids long.

This receptor was taken from a young woman with acute COVID-19. Source material: PBMCs or T cells enriched from blood (not recorded which). The chain uses TRBV19 and TRBJ1-2; D possibly corresponds to TRBD1 (6 bases). CDR3 residues: CASYGQRQANYGYTF. The CDR3 DNA is TGTGCCAGTTACGGACAGCGACAAGCTAACTATGGCTACACCTTC.